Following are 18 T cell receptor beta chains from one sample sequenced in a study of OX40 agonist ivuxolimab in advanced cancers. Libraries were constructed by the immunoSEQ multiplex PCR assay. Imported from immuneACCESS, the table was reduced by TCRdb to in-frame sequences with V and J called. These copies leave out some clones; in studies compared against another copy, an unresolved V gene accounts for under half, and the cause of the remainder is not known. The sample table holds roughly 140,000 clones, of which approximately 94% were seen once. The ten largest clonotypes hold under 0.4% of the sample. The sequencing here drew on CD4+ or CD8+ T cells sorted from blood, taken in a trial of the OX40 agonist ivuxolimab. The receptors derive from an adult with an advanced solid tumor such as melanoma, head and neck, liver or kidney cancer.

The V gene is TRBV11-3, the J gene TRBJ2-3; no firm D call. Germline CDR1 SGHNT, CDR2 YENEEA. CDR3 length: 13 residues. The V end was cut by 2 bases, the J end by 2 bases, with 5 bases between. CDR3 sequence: CASSLRATDTQYF. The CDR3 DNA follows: TGTGCCAGCAGCTTACGGGCCACAGATACGCAGTATTTT.

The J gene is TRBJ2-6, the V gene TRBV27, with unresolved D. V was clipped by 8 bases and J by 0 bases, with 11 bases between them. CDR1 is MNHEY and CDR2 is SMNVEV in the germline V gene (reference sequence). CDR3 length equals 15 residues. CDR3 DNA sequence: TGTGCCAGCGGCTCCCCATACTCTGGGGCCAACGTCCTGACTTTC. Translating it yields CASGSPYSGANVLTF. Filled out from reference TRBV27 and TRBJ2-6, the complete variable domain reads EAQVTQNPRYLITVTGKKLTVTCSQNMNHEYMSWYRQDPGLGLRQIYYSMNVEVTDKGDVPEGYKVSRKEKRNFPLILESPSPNQTSLYFCASGSPYSGANVLTFGAGSRLTVL.

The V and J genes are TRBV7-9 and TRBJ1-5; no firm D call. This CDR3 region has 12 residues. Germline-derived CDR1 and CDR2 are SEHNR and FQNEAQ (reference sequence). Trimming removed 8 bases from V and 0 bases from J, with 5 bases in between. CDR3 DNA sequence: TGTGCCAGCGGAAATAGCAATCAGCCCCAGCATTTT. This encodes CASGNSNQPQHF.

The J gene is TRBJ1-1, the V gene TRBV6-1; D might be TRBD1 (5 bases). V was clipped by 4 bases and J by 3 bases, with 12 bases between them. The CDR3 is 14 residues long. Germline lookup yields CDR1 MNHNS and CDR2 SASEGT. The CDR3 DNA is TGTGCCAGCAGTGTCAGGGTTCTACACACTGAAGCTTTCTTT. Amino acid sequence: CASSVRVLHTEAFF.

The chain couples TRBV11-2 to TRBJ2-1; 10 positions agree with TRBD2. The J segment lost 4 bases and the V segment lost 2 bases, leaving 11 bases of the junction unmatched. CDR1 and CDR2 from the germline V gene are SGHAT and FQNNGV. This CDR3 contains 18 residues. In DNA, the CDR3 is TGTGCCAGCAGCTTACTTTTTACTAGCGGGACCTTTTACAATGAGCAGTTCTTC. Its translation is CASSLLFTSGTFYNEQFF.

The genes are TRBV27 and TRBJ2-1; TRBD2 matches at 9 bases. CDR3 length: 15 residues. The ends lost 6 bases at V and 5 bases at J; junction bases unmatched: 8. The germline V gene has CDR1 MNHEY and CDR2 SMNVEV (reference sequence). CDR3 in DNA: TGTGCCAGCAGGACCAGACTAGCGGTACACAATGAGCAGTTCTTC. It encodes CASRTRLAVHNEQFF.

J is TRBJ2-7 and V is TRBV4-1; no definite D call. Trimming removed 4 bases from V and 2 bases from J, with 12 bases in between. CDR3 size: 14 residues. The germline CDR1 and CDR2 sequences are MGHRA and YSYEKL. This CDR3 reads CASSRNDGPYEQYF. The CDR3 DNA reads TGCGCCAGCAGCCGAAATGACGGACCCTACGAGCAGTACTTC.

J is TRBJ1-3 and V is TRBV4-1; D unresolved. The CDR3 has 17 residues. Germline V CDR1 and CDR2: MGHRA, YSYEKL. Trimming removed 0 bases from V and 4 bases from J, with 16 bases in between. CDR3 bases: TGCGCCAGCAGCCAAGAGAGCTTCCGGTCTGAAGGAAACACCATATATTTT. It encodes CASSQESFRSEGNTIYF.

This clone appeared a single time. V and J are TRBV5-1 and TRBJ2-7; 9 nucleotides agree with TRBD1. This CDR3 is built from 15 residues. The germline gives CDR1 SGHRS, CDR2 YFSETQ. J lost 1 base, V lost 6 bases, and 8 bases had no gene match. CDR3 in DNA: TGCGCCAGCACCCTAACCGGGACAGGGTCCTACGAGCAGTACTTC. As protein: CASTLTGTGSYEQYF.

The CDR3 here is CASRVGQWNSNQPQHF. The CDR3 region has the DNA TGCGCCAGCAGGGTGGGACAGTGGAATAGCAATCAGCCCCAGCATTTT. This chain connects TRBV10-2 to TRBJ1-5; 7 bases agree with TRBD1. Trimming cost V 6 bases and J 0 bases; bases outside gene matches: 8. This CDR3 has 16 amino acids. The germline V gene has CDR1 WSHSY and CDR2 SAAADI.

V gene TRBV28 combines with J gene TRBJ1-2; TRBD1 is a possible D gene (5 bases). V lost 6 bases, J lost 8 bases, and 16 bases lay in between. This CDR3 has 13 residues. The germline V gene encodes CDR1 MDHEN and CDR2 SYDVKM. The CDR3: CASRGPALPGYTF. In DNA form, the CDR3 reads TGTGCCAGCAGGGGGCCGGCCCTCCCAGGCTACACCTTC.

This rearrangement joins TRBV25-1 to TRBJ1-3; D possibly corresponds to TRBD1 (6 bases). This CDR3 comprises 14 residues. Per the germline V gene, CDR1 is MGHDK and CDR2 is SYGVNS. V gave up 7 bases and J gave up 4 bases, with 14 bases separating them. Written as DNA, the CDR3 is TGTGCCAGCAAGAGGCAGGGGACAGGAAACACCATATATTTT. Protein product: CASKRQGTGNTIYF.

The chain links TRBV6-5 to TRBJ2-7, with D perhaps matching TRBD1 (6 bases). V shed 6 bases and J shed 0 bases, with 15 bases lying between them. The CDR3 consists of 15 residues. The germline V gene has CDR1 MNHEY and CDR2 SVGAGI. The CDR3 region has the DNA TGTGCCAGCAGCCAGACAGGCCTAAGCTCCTACGAGCAGTACTTC. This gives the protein CASSQTGLSSYEQYF.

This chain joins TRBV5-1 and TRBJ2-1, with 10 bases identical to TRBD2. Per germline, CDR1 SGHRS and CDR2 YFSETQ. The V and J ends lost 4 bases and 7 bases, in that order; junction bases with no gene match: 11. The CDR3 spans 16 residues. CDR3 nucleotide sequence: TGCGCCAGCAGCCTTACTACTAGCGGGATTTGGAATGAGCAGTTCTTC. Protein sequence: CASSLTTSGIWNEQFF.

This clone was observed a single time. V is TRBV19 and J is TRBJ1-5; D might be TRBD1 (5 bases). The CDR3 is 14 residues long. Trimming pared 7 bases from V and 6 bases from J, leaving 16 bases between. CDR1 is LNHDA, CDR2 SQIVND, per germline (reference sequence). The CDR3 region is CASTLRGDGQPQHF. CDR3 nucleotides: TGTGCCAGTACCCTTAGGGGTGACGGTCAGCCCCAGCATTTT.

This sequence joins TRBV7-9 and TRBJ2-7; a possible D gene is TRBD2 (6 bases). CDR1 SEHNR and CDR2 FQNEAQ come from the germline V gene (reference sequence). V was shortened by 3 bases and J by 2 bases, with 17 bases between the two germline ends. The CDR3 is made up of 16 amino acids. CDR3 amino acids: CASSLSFGTFTYEQYF. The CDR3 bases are TGTGCCAGCAGCTTGTCCTTCGGGACTTTTACCTACGAGCAGTACTTC.

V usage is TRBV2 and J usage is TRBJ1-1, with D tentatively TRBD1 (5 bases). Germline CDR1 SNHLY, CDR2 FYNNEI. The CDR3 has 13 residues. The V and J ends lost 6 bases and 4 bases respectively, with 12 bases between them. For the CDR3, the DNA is TGTGCCAGCAGGACGAGGGGTGTCACTGAAGCTTTCTTT. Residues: CASRTRGVTEAFF.

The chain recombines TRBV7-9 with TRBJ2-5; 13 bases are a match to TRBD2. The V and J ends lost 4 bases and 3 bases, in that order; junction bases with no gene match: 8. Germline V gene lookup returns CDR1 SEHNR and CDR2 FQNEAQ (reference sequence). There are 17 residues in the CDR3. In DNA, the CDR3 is TGTGCCAGCAGCTCACACGGGACTAGCGGGAATAAAGAGACCCAGTACTTC. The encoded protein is CASSSHGTSGNKETQYF.